This is a list of T cell receptor beta chains from one sample in a study of regulatory T cells in long-lasting Graves disease. MiXCR, run by TCRdb on the multiplex PCR reads, gives a single entry per CDR3 protein. Of about 530,000 distinct CDR3 sequences listed, about 15% are singletons. The same specimen was also included in a second study, on T cells in Graves' hyperthyroidism and ophthalmopathy.

Sequenced material: peripheral blood mononuclear cells (PBMCs), taken at new diagnosis, from a patient treated with antithyroid drugs. Receptors were obtained from a woman aged 35-65 years with Graves disease. Each CDR3 is given with its conserved first and last residue. D genes are given only for firm matches. Only part of the rows carry a size: once, few, many, or a class if the clone is expanded.

clone size: many; V gene: TRBV28; D gene: TRBD1; J gene: TRBJ1-5; CDR3 DNA: TGTGCCAGCAGCCCCCTATTTCCGGGACAGGGACTTTATAGCAATCAGCCCCAGCATTTT; CDR3 protein: CASSPLFPGQGLYSNQPQHF
clone size: few; V gene: TRBV7-9; D gene: TRBD1; J gene: TRBJ1-5; CDR3 DNA: TGTGCCAGCAGCTTAGGTCAGAGAGGGGGCTTTCAGCCCCAGCATTTT; CDR3 protein: CASSLGQRGGFQPQHF
clone size: -; V gene: TRBV10-1; D gene: -; J gene: TRBJ2-3; CDR3 DNA: TGCGCCAGCAGTCTCAGGAGGGGTAGCACAGATACGCAGTATTTT; CDR3 protein: CASSLRRGSTDTQYF
clone size: -; V gene: TRBV7-2; D gene: -; J gene: TRBJ1-5; CDR3 DNA: TGTGCCAGCAGCCAAGAGGCGGGGTATAATAGCAATCAGCCCCAGCATTTT; CDR3 protein: CASSQEAGYNSNQPQHF
clone size: -; V gene: TRBV3-1; D gene: -; J gene: TRBJ1-5; CDR3 DNA: TGTGCCAGCAGCCAGCAGGGGCTCGTCAATCAGCCCCAGCATTTT; CDR3 protein: CASSQQGLVNQPQHF
clone size: many; V gene: TRBV30; D gene: -; J gene: TRBJ1-1; CDR3 DNA: TGTGCCTGGAGCGACTTCGATGGGTACACTGAAGCTTTCTTT; CDR3 protein: CAWSDFDGYTEAFF
clone size: -; V gene: TRBV12-3/TRBV12-4; D gene: -; J gene: TRBJ1-1; CDR3 DNA: TGTGCCAGCAGCCGGACAGTGTTTTACGCTGAAGCTTTCTTT; CDR3 protein: CASSRTVFYAEAFF
clone size: many; V gene: TRBV6-1; D gene: -; J gene: TRBJ1-5; CDR3 DNA: TGTGCCAGCAGGGGTGCTCAGCCCCAGCATTTT; CDR3 protein: CASRGAQPQHF
clone size: many; V gene: TRBV7-9; D gene: -; J gene: TRBJ2-7; CDR3 DNA: TGTGCCAGCAGCGCCTGGGAAGGGTTCGGCGAGCAGTACTTC; CDR3 protein: CASSAWEGFGEQYF
clone size: many; V gene: TRBV20-1; D gene: -; J gene: TRBJ1-3; CDR3 DNA: TGCAGTGCTAGAGATCTAGCGAGGTGGGCCGACGGAAACACCATATATTTT; CDR3 protein: CSARDLARWADGNTIYF
clone size: -; V gene: TRBV10-3; D gene: -; J gene: TRBJ2-5; CDR3 DNA: TGTGCCATCAGTGGGGGGTACCAAGAGACCCAGTACTTC; CDR3 protein: CAISGGYQETQYF
clone size: few; V gene: TRBV7-9; D gene: -; J gene: TRBJ1-5; CDR3 DNA: TGTGCCAGCAGCTTAGATGGATCGACCAATCAGCCCCAGCATTTT; CDR3 protein: CASSLDGSTNQPQHF
clone size: -; V gene: TRBV20-1; D gene: TRBD1; J gene: TRBJ1-2; CDR3 DNA: TGCAGTGCTAGAGATTGGGGACAGGGGGAACATGGCTACACCTTC; CDR3 protein: CSARDWGQGEHGYTF
clone size: -; V gene: TRBV30; D gene: -; J gene: TRBJ1-4; CDR3 DNA: TGTGCCACACGGGGGACTAATGAAAAACTGTTTTTT; CDR3 protein: CATRGTNEKLFF
clone size: -; V gene: TRBV11-2; D gene: -; J gene: TRBJ2-7; CDR3 DNA: TGTGCCAGCAGCCAGCTAGGGGGGGCCTCCTACGAGCAGTACTTC; CDR3 protein: CASSQLGGASYEQYF
clone size: -; V gene: TRBV29-1; D gene: -; J gene: TRBJ2-7; CDR3 DNA: TGCAGCGTGGGGATGACCTACGAGCAGTACTTC; CDR3 protein: CSVGMTYEQYF
clone size: few; V gene: TRBV25-1; D gene: -; J gene: TRBJ1-2; CDR3 DNA: TGTGCCAGCAGTGAATTGGGGGTCTATGGCTACACCTTC; CDR3 protein: CASSELGVYGYTF
clone size: many; V gene: TRBV20-1; D gene: TRBD1; J gene: TRBJ1-6; CDR3 DNA: TGCAGTGCTCTGATCCCGGGACAGGGGGAGAGTTCACCCCTCCACTTT; CDR3 protein: CSALIPGQGESSPLHF
clone size: few; V gene: TRBV7-9; D gene: -; J gene: TRBJ1-2; CDR3 DNA: TGTGCCAGCAGCTCTTCGAGATATGGCTACACCTTC; CDR3 protein: CASSSSRYGYTF
clone size: -; V gene: TRBV5-8; D gene: TRBD1; J gene: TRBJ2-5; CDR3 DNA: TGTGCCAGCAGCACCGGGACAGGGGAGGTTCGGGAGACCCAGTACTTC; CDR3 protein: CASSTGTGEVRETQYF
clone size: -; V gene: TRBV19; D gene: -; J gene: TRBJ1-3; CDR3 DNA: TGTGCCAGTAGAAGGGACACCCGCTCTGGAAACACCATATATTTT; CDR3 protein: CASRRDTRSGNTIYF
clone size: many; V gene: TRBV20-1; D gene: -; J gene: TRBJ1-1; CDR3 DNA: TGCAGTGCTAGAGATGGGAGGTCTTTGGCTTTCTTT; CDR3 protein: CSARDGRSLAFF
clone size: few; V gene: TRBV12-3/TRBV12-4; D gene: -; J gene: TRBJ2-3; CDR3 DNA: TGTGCCAGCAGGGGGATGCGGGGAGATACGCAGTATTTT; CDR3 protein: CASRGMRGDTQYF
clone size: -; V gene: TRBV12-5; D gene: -; J gene: TRBJ2-1; CDR3 DNA: TGTGCTAGTGGTTACGGACAGTTTAATGAGCAGTTCTTC; CDR3 protein: CASGYGQFNEQFF
clone size: few; V gene: TRBV28; D gene: -; J gene: TRBJ2-3; CDR3 DNA: TGTGCCAGCAGTCCGCAGGGAGAGCCAACAGATACGCAGTATTTT; CDR3 protein: CASSPQGEPTDTQYF
clone size: few; V gene: TRBV5-5; D gene: -; J gene: TRBJ1-6; CDR3 DNA: TGTGCCAGCAGCTTGATGGGGGGCTCCGATTCACCCCTCCACTTT; CDR3 protein: CASSLMGGSDSPLHF
clone size: few; V gene: TRBV6-1; D gene: -; J gene: TRBJ2-5; CDR3 DNA: TGTGCCAGCACTTTCCCCTGGGAGCAGCGGGCAACGCCGGAGACCCAGTACTTC; CDR3 protein: CASTFPWEQRATPETQYF
clone size: few; V gene: TRBV10-3; D gene: -; J gene: TRBJ1-1; CDR3 DNA: TGTGCCACACGCGTGGGGGGGGACACTGAAGCTTTCTTT; CDR3 protein: CATRVGGDTEAFF
clone size: -; V gene: TRBV7-3; D gene: TRBD2; J gene: TRBJ2-1; CDR3 DNA: TGTGCCAGCAGCCAGCTCGGGGGGGCCATCGATGAGCAGTTCTTC; CDR3 protein: CASSQLGGAIDEQFF
clone size: -; V gene: TRBV6-1; D gene: TRBD2; J gene: TRBJ2-5; CDR3 DNA: TGTGCCAGCAGAAAACGGCGGGGGCAAGAGACCCAGTACTTC; CDR3 protein: CASRKRRGQETQYF
clone size: once; V gene: TRBV11-2; D gene: -; J gene: TRBJ2-2; CDR3 DNA: TGTGCCAGCAGCTTAATGGCCGGGGGTCGCGCCACCGGGGAGCTGTTTTTT; CDR3 protein: CASSLMAGGRATGELFF
clone size: -; V gene: TRBV14; D gene: -; J gene: TRBJ2-5; CDR3 DNA: TGTGCCAGCAGCCATCAGGTCCAGACCCAGTACTTC; CDR3 protein: CASSHQVQTQYF
clone size: many; V gene: TRBV7-9; D gene: -; J gene: TRBJ1-1; CDR3 DNA: TGTGCCAGCAGCAAATGGACCCAGGAAGCTTTCTTT; CDR3 protein: CASSKWTQEAFF
clone size: many; V gene: TRBV20-1; D gene: TRBD1; J gene: TRBJ2-7; CDR3 DNA: TGCAGTGCTAGAGATCAGGCGACAGGGGCCTCCTACGAGCAGTACTTC; CDR3 protein: CSARDQATGASYEQYF
clone size: -; V gene: TRBV4-1; D gene: -; J gene: TRBJ2-1; CDR3 DNA: TGCGCCAGCAGCCTCCCGGGGGCGGCTCGGAATGAGCAGTTCTTC; CDR3 protein: CASSLPGAARNEQFF
clone size: -; V gene: TRBV2; D gene: TRBD1; J gene: TRBJ1-3; CDR3 DNA: TGTGCCAGCAGAACAGGGGCTTCTGGAAACACCATATATTTT; CDR3 protein: CASRTGASGNTIYF
clone size: -; V gene: TRBV9; D gene: -; J gene: TRBJ2-5; CDR3 DNA: TGTGCCAGCAGCGTAGGGGTCGGGGGTCAAGAGACCCAGTACTTC; CDR3 protein: CASSVGVGGQETQYF
clone size: -; V gene: TRBV19; D gene: -; J gene: TRBJ1-1; CDR3 DNA: TGTGCCAGTAGTATGAAAACGGACATGAACACTGAAGCTTTCTTT; CDR3 protein: CASSMKTDMNTEAFF
clone size: few; V gene: TRBV20-1; D gene: -; J gene: TRBJ1-2; CDR3 DNA: TGCAGTGCTGGAGGGGCAGGGTGGGTCTTC; CDR3 protein: CSAGGAGWVF
clone size: few; V gene: TRBV6-2/TRBV6-3; D gene: -; J gene: TRBJ1-1; CDR3 DNA: TGTGCCAGCAAGAGGGGAGCATTCGAGACTGAAGCTTTCTTT; CDR3 protein: CASKRGAFETEAFF
clone size: -; V gene: TRBV11-3; D gene: -; J gene: TRBJ2-5; CDR3 DNA: TGTGCCAGCAGCCAGGCGACGGGACAACAAGAGACCCAGTACTTC; CDR3 protein: CASSQATGQQETQYF
clone size: many; V gene: TRBV30; D gene: -; J gene: TRBJ2-1; CDR3 DNA: TGTGCCTGCACAGGGGAGGGAGAGCAGTTCTTC; CDR3 protein: CACTGEGEQFF
clone size: few; V gene: TRBV9; D gene: -; J gene: TRBJ1-5; CDR3 DNA: TGTGCCAGCAGCGTAGAGGCGAGAGCCGAGCCCCAGCATTTT; CDR3 protein: CASSVEARAEPQHF